A selection of T cell receptor beta chains follows, all from one sample in a study of persistence of HIV-infected CD4 T cells. Only in-frame clones appear in the TCRdb table, and some are missing; sequencing was by immunoSEQ multiplex PCR. The sample lists 35,000 to 45,000 clones, 87% occurring once. Their recognized antigens are unknown. Here the sequenced sample was CD4+ T cells sorted from PBMCs after approximately 19-hour stimulation, taken from a patient who received antiretroviral therapy. Source of these receptors: an adult man with HIV who was CMV-seropositive. Each CDR3 is given with its conserved first and last residue. A D gene is named only where the DNA matches it firmly. Clone size is not always given. Where it is, it says once, few, many or a class for expanded clones.

CDR3nt: TGTGCCAGCAGGGCCCGATCGAACACTGAAGCTTTCTTT
CDR3aa: CASRARSNTEAFF
v_gene: TRBV6-5
abundance: once
d_gene: NA
j_gene: TRBJ1-1

CDR3nt: TGTGCCACCAGCAGAGGCCCCACTAGCGGAACAGAGCAGTTCTTC
CDR3aa: CATSRGPTSGTEQFF
v_gene: TRBV15
abundance: NA
d_gene: TRBD2
j_gene: TRBJ2-1

CDR3nt: TGTGCCAGCAGTTACCCTACCTACGAGCAGTACTTC
CDR3aa: CASSYPTYEQYF
v_gene: TRBV6-2/TRBV6-3
abundance: once
d_gene: NA
j_gene: TRBJ2-7

CDR3nt: TGTGCCAGCAGTTTTGGAACTTACAATGAGCAGTTCTTC
CDR3aa: CASSFGTYNEQFF
v_gene: TRBV12-3/TRBV12-4
abundance: NA
d_gene: NA
j_gene: TRBJ2-1

CDR3nt: TGTGCCAGCAGCTTGGATGCCAGCTCTGGAAACACCATATATTTT
CDR3aa: CASSLDASSGNTIYF
v_gene: TRBV5-8
abundance: NA
d_gene: NA
j_gene: TRBJ1-3

CDR3nt: TGTGCCAGCAGCTCACAGGGAAGAGATTCACCCCTCCACTTT
CDR3aa: CASSSQGRDSPLHF
v_gene: TRBV5-4
abundance: few
d_gene: NA
j_gene: TRBJ1-6

CDR3nt: TGTGCCACCGCCGGGAGTACCTACGAGCAGTACTTC
CDR3aa: CATAGSTYEQYF
v_gene: TRBV19
abundance: NA
d_gene: NA
j_gene: TRBJ2-7

CDR3nt: TGCAGCGTTGGGGCCCCGGGCTACGAGCAGTACTTC
CDR3aa: CSVGAPGYEQYF
v_gene: TRBV29-1
abundance: NA
d_gene: NA
j_gene: TRBJ2-7

CDR3nt: TGTGCCAGCAGGGACACAACGTACCAAGAGACCCAGTACTTC
CDR3aa: CASRDTTYQETQYF
v_gene: TRBV28
abundance: NA
d_gene: NA
j_gene: TRBJ2-5

CDR3nt: TGCGCCAGCAAGTTCGCCTTCGGGAACACTGAAGCTTTCTTT
CDR3aa: CASKFAFGNTEAFF
v_gene: TRBV5-1
abundance: few
d_gene: NA
j_gene: TRBJ1-1